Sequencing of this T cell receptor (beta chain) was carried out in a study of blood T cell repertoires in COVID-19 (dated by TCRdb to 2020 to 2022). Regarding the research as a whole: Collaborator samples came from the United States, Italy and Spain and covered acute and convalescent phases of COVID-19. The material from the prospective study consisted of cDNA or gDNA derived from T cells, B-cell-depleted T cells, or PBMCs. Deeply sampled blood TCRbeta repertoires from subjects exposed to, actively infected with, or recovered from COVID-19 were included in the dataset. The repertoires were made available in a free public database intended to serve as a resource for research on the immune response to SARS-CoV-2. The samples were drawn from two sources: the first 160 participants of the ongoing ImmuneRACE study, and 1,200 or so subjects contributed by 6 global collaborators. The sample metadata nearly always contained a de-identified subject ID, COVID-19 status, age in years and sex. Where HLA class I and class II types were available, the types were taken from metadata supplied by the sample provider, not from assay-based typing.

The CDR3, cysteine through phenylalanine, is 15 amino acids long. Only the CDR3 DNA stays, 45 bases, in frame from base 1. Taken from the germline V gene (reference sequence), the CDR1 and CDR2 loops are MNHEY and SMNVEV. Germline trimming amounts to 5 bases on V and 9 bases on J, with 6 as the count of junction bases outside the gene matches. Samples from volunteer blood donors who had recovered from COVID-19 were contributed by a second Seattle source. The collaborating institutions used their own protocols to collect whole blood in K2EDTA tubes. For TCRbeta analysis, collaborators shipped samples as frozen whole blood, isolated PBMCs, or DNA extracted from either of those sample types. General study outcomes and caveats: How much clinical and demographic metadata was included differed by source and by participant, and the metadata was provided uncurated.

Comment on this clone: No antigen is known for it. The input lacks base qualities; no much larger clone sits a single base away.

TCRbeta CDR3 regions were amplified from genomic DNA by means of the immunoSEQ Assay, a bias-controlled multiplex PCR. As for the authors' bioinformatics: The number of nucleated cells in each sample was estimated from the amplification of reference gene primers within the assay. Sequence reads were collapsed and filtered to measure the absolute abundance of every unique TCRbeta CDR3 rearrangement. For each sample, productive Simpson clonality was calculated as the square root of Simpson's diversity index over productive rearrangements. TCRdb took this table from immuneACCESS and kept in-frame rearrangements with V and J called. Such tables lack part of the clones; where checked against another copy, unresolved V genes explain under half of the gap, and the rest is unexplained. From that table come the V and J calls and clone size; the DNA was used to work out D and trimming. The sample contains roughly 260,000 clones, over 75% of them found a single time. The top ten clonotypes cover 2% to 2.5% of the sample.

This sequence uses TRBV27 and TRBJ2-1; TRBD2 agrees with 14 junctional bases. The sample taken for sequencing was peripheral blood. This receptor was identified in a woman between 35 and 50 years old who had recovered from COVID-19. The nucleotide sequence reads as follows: TGTGCCAGCAGTGCCGGGACTAGCGGGAGTTTTGAGCAGTTCTTC. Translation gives CASSAGTSGSFEQFF.